This passage covers 9 T cell receptor beta chains from one sample sequenced in a study of blood T cell repertoires in COVID-19. Libraries were prepared by immunoSEQ multiplex PCR; TCRdb keeps only in-frame clonotypes and omits some of them. The profile shows roughly 200,000 clones, about 90% of them singletons. The sample was PBMCs or T cells enriched from blood (not recorded which). Receptor source: a woman aged 25 to 39 with acute COVID-19.

The V gene is TRBV3-1 (or the pseudogene TRBV3-2), the J gene TRBJ1-2; D not resolved. Trimming pared 1 base from V and 0 bases from J, leaving 9 bases between. The germline CDR1 and CDR2 sequences are LGHDT and YNNKEL (reference sequence). This CDR3 has 15 amino acids. The CDR3 is CASSQGRQANYGYTF. The CDR3 bases are TGTGCCAGCAGCCAAGGAAGACAAGCTAACTATGGCTACACCTTC.

The V and J genes are TRBV5-1 and TRBJ1-5; unclear D gene. Per germline, CDR1 SGHRS and CDR2 YFSETQ. This CDR3 comprises 14 residues. The V end lost 0 bases, the J end lost 9 bases, and 13 bases lay between the germline ends. The CDR3 loop is CASSLGDRAGPQHF. The CDR3 DNA reads TGCGCCAGCAGCTTGGGGGATCGCGCGGGGCCCCAGCATTTT.

The chain links TRBV28 to TRBJ2-2; 13 bases agree with TRBD2. Per germline, CDR1 MDHEN and CDR2 SYDVKM. V was pared by 7 bases and J by 6 bases, with 2 bases of the junction left unmatched. The CDR3 has 14 residues. The CDR3 DNA follows: TGTGCCAGCATTACTAGCGGGGGGGCCGGGGAGCTGTTTTTT. This gives the protein CASITSGGAGELFF.

This chain uses TRBV11-2 with TRBJ2-7, with TRBD1 matching over 9 bases. The CDR3 extends over 14 amino acids. The trim removed 5 bases at V and 5 bases at J, leaving 7 bases unmatched. Germline assignment: CDR1 SGHAT and CDR2 FQNNGV. In DNA form, the CDR3 reads TGTGCCAGCAGCATCTGGACAGGGGACCACGAGCAGTACTTC. This translates into CASSIWTGDHEQYF.

The V and J genes are TRBV9 and TRBJ2-7; D ambiguous. CDR3 length: 14 residues. Trimming stripped 4 bases from V and 0 bases from J, with 11 bases between. Germline CDR1 is SGDLS and CDR2 is YYNGEE. The CDR3 nucleotides read TGTGCCAGCAGCCCAGAGGCAAGCTCCTACGAGCAGTACTTC. Residues: CASSPEASSYEQYF. Based on the CDR3 plus reference TRBV9 and TRBJ2-7, the full variable domain is DSGVTQTPKHLITATGQRVTLRCSPRSGDLSVYWYQQSLDQGLQFLIQYYNGEERAKGNILERFSAQQFPDLHSELNLSSLELGDSALYFCASSPEASSYEQYFGPGTRLTVT.

This clone was found once. This rearrangement joins TRBV11-2 to TRBJ1-2, with D possibly being TRBD1 (6 bases). There are 17 residues in the CDR3. Between the trimmed V and J ends, which lost 4 bases and 4 bases, there was a span of 22 bases. Germline lookup yields CDR1 SGHAT and CDR2 FQNNGV. This CDR3 reads CASSSNSRARTAYGYTF. In DNA form, the CDR3 reads TGTGCCAGCAGCTCAAATTCCAGGGCTAGGACAGCCTATGGCTACACCTTC.

This sequence joins TRBV27 and TRBJ1-2; TRBD1 matches 7 bases. The CDR3 length is 14 residues. The trim removed 7 bases at V and 7 bases at J, leaving 12 bases unmatched. Germline-derived CDR1 and CDR2 are MNHEY and SMNVEV (reference sequence). CDR3 residues: CASTSPGTAVGYTF. The CDR3 DNA is TGTGCCAGCACCAGCCCCGGGACAGCCGTTGGCTACACCTTC.

The chain uses TRBV7-2 and TRBJ2-3; maybe TRBD2 (5 bases). Germline values: CDR1 SGHTA, CDR2 FQGNSA. The CDR3 is made up of 15 amino acids. Deletions cut 1 base from V and 6 bases from J, with 14 bases between. Here the CDR3 reads CASSLVPGYGDTQYF. The CDR3 coding sequence is TGTGCCAGCAGCTTAGTACCGGGGTACGGGGATACGCAGTATTTT.

The CDR3 loop is CASSSARGTNSPLHF. DNA for the CDR3: TGTGCCAGCAGCTCCGCCAGGGGGACGAATTCACCCCTCCACTTT. This chain uses TRBV7-6 with TRBJ1-6; TRBD1 agrees at 7 bases. The CDR3 extends over 15 amino acids. V trimming: 4 bases; J trimming: 7 bases; junction bases outside the gene matches: 7. The V gene's germline CDR1 is SGHVS and CDR2 FNYEAQ.